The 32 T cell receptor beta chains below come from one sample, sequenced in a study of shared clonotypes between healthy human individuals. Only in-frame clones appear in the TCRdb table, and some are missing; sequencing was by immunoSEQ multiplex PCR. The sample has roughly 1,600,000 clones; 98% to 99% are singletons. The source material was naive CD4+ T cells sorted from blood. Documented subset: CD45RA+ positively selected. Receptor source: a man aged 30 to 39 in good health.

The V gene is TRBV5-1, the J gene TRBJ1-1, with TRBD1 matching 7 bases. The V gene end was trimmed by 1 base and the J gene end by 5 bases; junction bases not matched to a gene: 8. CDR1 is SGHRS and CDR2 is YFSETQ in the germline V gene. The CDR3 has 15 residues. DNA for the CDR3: TGCGCCAGCAGCTTGTACAGGGGCAAAGGGACTGAAGCTTTCTTT. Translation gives CASSLYRGKGTEAFF.

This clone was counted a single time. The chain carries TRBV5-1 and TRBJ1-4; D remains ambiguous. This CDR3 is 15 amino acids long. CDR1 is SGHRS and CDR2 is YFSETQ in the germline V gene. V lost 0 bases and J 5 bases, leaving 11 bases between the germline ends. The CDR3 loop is CASSLDRPSNEKLFF. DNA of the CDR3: TGCGCCAGCAGCTTGGATAGGCCAAGCAATGAAAAACTGTTTTTT.

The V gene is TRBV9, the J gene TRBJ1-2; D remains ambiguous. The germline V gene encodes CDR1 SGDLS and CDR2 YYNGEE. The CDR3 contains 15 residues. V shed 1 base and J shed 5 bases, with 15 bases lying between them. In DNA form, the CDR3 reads TGTGCCAGCAGCGTACGGGCCAGCCGGGAATATGGCTACACCTTC. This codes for CASSVRASREYGYTF. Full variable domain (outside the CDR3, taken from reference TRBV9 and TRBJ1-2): DSGVTQTPKHLITATGQRVTLRCSPRSGDLSVYWYQQSLDQGLQFLIQYYNGEERAKGNILERFSAQQFPDLHSELNLSSLELGDSALYFCASSVRASREYGYTFGSGTRLTVV.

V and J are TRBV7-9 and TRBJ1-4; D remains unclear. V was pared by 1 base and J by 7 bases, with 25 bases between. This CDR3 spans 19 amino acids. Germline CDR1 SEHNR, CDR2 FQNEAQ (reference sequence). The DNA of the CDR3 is TGTGCCAGCAGCTTAGTCTTATCCCTGGTACCCCGGGGTTCTGAAAAACTGTTTTTT. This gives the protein CASSLVLSLVPRGSEKLFF. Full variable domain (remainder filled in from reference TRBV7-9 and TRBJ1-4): DTGVSQNPRHKITKRGQNVTFRCDPISEHNRLYWYRQTLGQGPEFLTYFQNEAQLEKSRLLSDRFSAERPKGSFSTLEIQRTEQGDSAMYLCASSLVLSLVPRGSEKLFFGSGTQLSVL.

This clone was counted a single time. The CDR3 coding sequence is TGCACCAGCAGCCCTCTGACCTACGAGCAGTACTTC. Amino acid sequence: CTSSPLTYEQYF. This chain links TRBV1 with TRBJ2-7. TRBV1 is assigned pseudogene status. This CDR3 contains 12 residues.

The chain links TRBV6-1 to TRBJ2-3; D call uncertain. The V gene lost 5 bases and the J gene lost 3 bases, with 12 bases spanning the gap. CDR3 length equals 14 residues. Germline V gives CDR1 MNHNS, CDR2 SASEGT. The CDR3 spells CASSLYAGTDTQYF. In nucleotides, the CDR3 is TGTGCCAGCAGTCTCTACGCAGGAACAGATACGCAGTATTTT.

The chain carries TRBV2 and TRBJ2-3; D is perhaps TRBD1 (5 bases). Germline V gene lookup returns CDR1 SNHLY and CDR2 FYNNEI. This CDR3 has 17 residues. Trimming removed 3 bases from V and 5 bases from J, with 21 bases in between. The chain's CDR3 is CASSDVGSFWGLDTQYF. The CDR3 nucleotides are TGTGCCAGCAGTGACGTGGGGTCTTTTTGGGGCTTAGATACGCAGTATTTT.

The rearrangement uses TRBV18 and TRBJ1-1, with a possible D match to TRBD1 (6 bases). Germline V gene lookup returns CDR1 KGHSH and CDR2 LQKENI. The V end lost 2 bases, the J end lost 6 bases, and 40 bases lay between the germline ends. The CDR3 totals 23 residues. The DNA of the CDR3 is TGTGCCAGCTCACCAATCTTAGGTTCGCACTATAGCGAAGAGGGACAACAGGATTCTGAAGCTTTCTTT. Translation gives CASSPILGSHYSEEGQQDSEAFF.

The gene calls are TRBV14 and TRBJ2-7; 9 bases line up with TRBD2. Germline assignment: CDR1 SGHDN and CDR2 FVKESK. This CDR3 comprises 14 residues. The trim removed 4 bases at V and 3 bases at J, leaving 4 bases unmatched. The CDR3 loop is CASSPGLAFYEQYF. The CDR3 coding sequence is TGTGCCAGCAGCCCGGGACTAGCTTTCTACGAGCAGTACTTC.

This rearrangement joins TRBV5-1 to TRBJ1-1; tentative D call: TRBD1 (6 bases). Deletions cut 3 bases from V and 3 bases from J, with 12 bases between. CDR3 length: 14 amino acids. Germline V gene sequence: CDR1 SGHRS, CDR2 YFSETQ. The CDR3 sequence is CASSSTGSDTEAFF. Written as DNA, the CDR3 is TGCGCCAGCAGCTCCACAGGGTCTGACACTGAAGCTTTCTTT.

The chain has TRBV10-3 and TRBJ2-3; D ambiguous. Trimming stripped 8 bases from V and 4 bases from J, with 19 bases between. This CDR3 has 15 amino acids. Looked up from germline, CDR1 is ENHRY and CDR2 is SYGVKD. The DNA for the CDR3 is TGTGCCATCGTTTATGCGAAGGGTGGGCCAGATACGCAGTATTTT. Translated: CAIVYAKGGPDTQYF.

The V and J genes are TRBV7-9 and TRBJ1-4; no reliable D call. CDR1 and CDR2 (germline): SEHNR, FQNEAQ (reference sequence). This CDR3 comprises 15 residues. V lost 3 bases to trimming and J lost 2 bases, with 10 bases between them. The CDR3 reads CASSLRDSTNEKLFF. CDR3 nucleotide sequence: TGTGCCAGCAGCTTGAGGGATTCCACTAATGAAAAACTGTTTTTT.

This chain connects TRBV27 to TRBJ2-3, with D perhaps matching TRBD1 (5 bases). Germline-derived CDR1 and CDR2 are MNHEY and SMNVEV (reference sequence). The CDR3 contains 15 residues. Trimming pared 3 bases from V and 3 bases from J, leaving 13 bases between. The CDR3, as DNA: TGTGCCAGCAGTTTTCGGCCCAGGGCAACAGATACGCAGTATTTT. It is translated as CASSFRPRATDTQYF.

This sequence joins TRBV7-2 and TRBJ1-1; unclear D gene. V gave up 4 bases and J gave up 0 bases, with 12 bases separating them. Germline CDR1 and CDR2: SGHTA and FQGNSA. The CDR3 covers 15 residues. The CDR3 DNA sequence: TGTGCCAGCAGCTACTCCTCACAAGTGAACACTGAAGCTTTCTTT. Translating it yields CASSYSSQVNTEAFF. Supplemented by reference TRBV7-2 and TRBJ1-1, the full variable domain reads GAGVSQSPSNKVTEKGKDVELRCDPISGHTALYWYRQSLGQGLEFLIYFQGNSAPDKSGLPSDRFSAERTGGSVSTLTIQRTQQEDSAVYLCASSYSSQVNTEAFFGQGTRLTVV.

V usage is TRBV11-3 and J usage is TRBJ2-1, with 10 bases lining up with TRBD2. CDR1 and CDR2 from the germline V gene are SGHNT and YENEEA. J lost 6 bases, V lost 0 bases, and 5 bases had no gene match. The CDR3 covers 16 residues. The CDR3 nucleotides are TGTGCCAGCAGCTTAGAATCGCTAGCGGGAGTCAATGAGCAGTTCTTC. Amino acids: CASSLESLAGVNEQFF.

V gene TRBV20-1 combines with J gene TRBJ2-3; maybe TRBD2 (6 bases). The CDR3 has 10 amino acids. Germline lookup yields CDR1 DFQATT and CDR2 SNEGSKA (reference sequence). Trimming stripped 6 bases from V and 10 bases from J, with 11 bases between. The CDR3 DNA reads TGCAGTGCCTCTAGCGAGGCGCAGTATTTT. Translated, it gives CSASSEAQYF.

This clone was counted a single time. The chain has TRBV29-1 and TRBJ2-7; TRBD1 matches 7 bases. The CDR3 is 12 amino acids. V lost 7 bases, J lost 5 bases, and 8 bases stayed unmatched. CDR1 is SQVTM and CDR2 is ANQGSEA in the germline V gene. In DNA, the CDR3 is TGCAGCGCTAACAGGGGTTGGGACGAGCAGTACTTC. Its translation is CSANRGWDEQYF.

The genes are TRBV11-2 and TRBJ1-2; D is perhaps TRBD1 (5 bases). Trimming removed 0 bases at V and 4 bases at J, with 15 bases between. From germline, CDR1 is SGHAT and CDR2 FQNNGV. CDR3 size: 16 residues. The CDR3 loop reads CASSLEFQGSLYGYTF. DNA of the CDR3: TGTGCCAGCAGCTTAGAGTTCCAGGGCTCCCTCTATGGCTACACCTTC.

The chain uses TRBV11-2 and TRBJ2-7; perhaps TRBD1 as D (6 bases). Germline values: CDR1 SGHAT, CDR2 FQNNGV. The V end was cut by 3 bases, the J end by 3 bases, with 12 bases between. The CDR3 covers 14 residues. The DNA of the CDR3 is TGTGCCAGCAGCTTCTCCCGGACAGTCTACGAGCAGTACTTC. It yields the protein CASSFSRTVYEQYF.

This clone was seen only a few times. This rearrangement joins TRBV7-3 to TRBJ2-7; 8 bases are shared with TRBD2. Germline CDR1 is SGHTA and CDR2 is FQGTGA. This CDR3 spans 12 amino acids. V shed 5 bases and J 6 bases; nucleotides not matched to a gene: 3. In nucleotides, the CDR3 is TGTGCCAGCAGCCCCACTAGCGGCGAGCAGTACTTC. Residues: CASSPTSGEQYF.

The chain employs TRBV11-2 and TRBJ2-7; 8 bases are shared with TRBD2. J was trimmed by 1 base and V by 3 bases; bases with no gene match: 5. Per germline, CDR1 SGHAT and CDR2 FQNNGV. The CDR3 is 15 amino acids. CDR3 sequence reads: CASSLSGGLSYEQYF. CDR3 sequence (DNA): TGTGCCAGCAGCTTGAGCGGGGGCCTATCCTACGAGCAGTACTTC.

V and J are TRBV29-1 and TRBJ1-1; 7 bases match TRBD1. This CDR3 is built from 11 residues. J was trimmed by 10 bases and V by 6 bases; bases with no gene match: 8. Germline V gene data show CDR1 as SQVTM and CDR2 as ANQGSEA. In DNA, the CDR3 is TGCAGCGTCCGACAGGGAGTCCCAGCTTTCTTT. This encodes CSVRQGVPAFF.

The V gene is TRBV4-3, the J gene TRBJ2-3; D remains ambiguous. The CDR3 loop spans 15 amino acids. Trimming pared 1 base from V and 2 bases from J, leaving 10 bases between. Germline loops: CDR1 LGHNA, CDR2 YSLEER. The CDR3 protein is CASSQGPVYTDTQYF. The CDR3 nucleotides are TGCGCCAGCAGCCAAGGTCCGGTTTACACAGATACGCAGTATTTT.

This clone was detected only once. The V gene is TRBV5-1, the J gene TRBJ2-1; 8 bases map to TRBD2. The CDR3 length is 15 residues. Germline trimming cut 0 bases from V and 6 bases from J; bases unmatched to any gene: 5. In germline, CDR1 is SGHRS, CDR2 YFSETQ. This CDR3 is CASSLAGRAINEQFF. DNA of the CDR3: TGCGCCAGCAGCTTGGCCGGGAGGGCCATCAATGAGCAGTTCTTC.

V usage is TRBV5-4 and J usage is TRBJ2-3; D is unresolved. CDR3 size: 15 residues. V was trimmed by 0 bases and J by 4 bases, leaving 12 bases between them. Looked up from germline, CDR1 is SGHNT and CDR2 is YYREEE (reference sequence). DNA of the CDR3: TGTGCCAGCAGCTTGGACACCGAAGGTCCAGATACGCAGTATTTT. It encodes CASSLDTEGPDTQYF.

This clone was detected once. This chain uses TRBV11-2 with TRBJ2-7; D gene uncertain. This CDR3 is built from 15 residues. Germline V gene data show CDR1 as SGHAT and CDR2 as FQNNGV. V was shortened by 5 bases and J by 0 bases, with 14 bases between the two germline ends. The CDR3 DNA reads TGTGCCAGCAGCCCCCGACTTGTGAGCTCCTACGAGCAGTACTTC. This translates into CASSPRLVSSYEQYF.

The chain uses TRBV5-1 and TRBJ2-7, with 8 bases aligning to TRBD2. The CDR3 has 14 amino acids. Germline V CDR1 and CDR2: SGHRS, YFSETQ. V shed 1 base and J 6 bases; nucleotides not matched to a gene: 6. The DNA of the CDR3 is TGCGCCAGCAGCTTGAGTCTAGCGGGTTTCGAGCAGTACTTC. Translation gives CASSLSLAGFEQYF.

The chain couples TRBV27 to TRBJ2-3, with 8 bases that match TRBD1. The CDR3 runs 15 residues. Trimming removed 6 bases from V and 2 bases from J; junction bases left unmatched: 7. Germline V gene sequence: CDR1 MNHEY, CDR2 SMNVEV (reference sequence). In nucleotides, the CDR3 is TGTGCCAGCAGGATGACAGGGGCCCCCACAGATACGCAGTATTTT. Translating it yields CASRMTGAPTDTQYF.

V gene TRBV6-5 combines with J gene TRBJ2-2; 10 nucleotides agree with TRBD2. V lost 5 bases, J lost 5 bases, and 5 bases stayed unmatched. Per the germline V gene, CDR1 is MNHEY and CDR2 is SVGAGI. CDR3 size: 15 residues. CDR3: CASSIAGGGTGELFF. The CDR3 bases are TGTGCCAGCAGTATAGCGGGGGGCGGTACCGGGGAGCTGTTTTTT.

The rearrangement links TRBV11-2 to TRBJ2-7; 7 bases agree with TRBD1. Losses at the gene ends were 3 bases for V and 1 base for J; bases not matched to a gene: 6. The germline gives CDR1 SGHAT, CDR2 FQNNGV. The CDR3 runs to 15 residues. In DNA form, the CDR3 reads TGTGCCAGCAGCTTCTCACAGGGGAAGTCCTACGAGCAGTACTTC. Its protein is CASSFSQGKSYEQYF.

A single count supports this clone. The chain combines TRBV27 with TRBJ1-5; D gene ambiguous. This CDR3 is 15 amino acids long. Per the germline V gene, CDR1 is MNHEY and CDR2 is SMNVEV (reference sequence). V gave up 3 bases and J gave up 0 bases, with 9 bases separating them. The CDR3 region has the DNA TGTGCCAGCAGTTTGTCCGAGGGTAGCAATCAGCCCCAGCATTTT. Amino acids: CASSLSEGSNQPQHF.

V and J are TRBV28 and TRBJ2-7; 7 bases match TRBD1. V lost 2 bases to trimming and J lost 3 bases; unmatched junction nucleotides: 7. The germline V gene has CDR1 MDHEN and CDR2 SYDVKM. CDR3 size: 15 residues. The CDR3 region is CASSLPAWDSYEQYF. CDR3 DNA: TGTGCCAGCAGTTTACCCGCCTGGGACAGCTACGAGCAGTACTTC.